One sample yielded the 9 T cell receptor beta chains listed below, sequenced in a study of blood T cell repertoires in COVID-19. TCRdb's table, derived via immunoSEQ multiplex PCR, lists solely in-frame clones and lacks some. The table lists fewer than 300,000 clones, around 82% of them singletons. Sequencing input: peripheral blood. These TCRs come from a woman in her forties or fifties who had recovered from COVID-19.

DNA for the CDR3: TGTGCCAGCAGTATTAATACAGGGACAGGCTACACCTTC. Translated: CASSINTGTGYTF. The chain employs TRBV6-5 and TRBJ1-2; D perhaps matches TRBD1 (6 bases). The CDR3 is 13 residues long. With 5 bases removed from V and 8 bases from J, the gap between germline ends came to 15 bases. Per germline, CDR1 MNHEY and CDR2 SVGAGI.

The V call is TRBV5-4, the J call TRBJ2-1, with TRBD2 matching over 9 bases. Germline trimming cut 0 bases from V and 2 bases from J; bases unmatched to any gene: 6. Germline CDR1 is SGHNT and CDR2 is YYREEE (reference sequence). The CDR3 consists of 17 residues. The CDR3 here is CASSLEGLASPYNEQFF. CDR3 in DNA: TGTGCCAGCAGCTTGGAAGGACTAGCGTCTCCCTACAATGAGCAGTTCTTC.

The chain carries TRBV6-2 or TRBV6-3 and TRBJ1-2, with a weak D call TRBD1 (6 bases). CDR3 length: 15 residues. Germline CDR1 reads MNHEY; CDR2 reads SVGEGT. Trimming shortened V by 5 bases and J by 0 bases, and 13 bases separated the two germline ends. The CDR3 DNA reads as TGTGCCAGCAGTCCCTCCGGGACACCTAACTATGGCTACACCTTC. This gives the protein CASSPSGTPNYGYTF.

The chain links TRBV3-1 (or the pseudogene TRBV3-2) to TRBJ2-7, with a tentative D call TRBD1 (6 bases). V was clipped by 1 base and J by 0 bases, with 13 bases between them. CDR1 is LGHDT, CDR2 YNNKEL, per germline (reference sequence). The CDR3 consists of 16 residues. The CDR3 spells CASSQGVQGSSYEQYF. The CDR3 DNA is TGTGCCAGCAGCCAAGGGGTCCAGGGGAGCTCCTACGAGCAGTACTTC.

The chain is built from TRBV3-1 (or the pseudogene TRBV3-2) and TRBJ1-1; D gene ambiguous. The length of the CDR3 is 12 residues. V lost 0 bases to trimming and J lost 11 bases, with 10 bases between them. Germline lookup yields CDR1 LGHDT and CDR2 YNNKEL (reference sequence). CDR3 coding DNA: TGTGCCAGCAGCCAAGAACGGGATAATGCTTTCTTT. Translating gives CASSQERDNAFF.

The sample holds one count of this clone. The CDR3 loop reads CAITNSVGTDTQYF. The CDR3 DNA reads as TGTGCCATCACCAACTCGGTGGGCACAGATACGCAGTATTTT. The chain has TRBV10-3 and TRBJ2-3; the D is unclear. V lost 7 bases, J lost 1 base, and 12 bases lay in between. Germline V gene data show CDR1 as ENHRY and CDR2 as SYGVKD. CDR3 size: 14 residues.

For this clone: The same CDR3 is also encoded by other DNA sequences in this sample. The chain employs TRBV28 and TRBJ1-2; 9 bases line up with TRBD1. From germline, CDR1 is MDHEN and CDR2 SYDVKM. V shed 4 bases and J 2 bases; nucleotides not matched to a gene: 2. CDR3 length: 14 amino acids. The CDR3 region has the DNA TGTGCCAGCAGTTCCGGACAGGGGAACTATGGCTACACCTTC. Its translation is CASSSGQGNYGYTF.

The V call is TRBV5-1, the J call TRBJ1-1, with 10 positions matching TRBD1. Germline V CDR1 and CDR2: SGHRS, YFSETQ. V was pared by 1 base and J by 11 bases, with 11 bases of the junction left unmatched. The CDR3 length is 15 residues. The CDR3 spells CASSLPGQGSEPAFF. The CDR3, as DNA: TGCGCCAGCAGCTTGCCGGGACAGGGGAGTGAACCGGCTTTCTTT.

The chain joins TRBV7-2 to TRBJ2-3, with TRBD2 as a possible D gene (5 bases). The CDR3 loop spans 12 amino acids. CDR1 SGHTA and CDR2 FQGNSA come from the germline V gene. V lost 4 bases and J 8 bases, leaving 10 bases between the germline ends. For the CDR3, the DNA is TGTGCCAGCAGCTACTACGAGGGTACGCAGTATTTT. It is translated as CASSYYEGTQYF.